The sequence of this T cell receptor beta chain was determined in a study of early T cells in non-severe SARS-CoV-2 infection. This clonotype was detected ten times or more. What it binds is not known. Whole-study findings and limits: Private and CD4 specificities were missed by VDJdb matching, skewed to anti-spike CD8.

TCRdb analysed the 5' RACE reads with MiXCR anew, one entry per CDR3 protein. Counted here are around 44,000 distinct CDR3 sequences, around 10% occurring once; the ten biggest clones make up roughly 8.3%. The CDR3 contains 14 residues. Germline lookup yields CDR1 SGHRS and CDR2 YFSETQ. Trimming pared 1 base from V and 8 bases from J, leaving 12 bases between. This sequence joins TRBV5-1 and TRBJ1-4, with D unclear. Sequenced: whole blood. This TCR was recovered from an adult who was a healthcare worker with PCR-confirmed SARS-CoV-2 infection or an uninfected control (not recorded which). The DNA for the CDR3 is TGCGCCAGCAGCTTGAGAGGGCTCGGAGAAAAACTGTTTTTT. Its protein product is CASSLRGLGEKLFF.